This T cell receptor (beta chain) was captured in a study of post-analysis software for immune sequencing data. General study points: In patients, about five TRBV segments were more frequent than in controls, with TRBV5-6, TRBV5-1 and TRBV20-1 among them.

The V and J ends lost 2 bases and 7 bases, in that order; junction bases with no gene match: 8. CDR3 length equals 15 residues. Germline assignment: CDR1 SEHNR and CDR2 FQNEAQ (reference sequence). Unique-molecular-identifier-tagged TCR beta cDNA libraries were used. TCRdb recomputed calls from the PCR reads with MiXCR, one row per CDR3 protein. Of 600,000 to 700,000 distinct CDR3 sequences in the sample, 55% to 60% are singletons; the top ten hold around 11%. Concerning this clonotype itself: Its antigen is currently unknown.

The rearrangement uses TRBV7-9 and TRBJ2-1; 7 nucleotides line up with TRBD1. The sequenced sample was blood. The clonotype comes from a girl aged 2-10 years with multiple sclerosis. This CDR3 is CASSLPSTGLNEQFF. The DNA of the CDR3 is TGTGCCAGCAGCTTACCTTCGACAGGGTTGAATGAGCAGTTCTTC.